These 21 T cell receptor beta chains originate from one sample sequenced in a study of blood T cell repertoires in COVID-19. Using immunoSEQ multiplex PCR, the repertoire was profiled, and TCRdb retains in-frame clones only, with some absent. Of roughly 70,000 clones listed, more than 70% are singletons. The sample comprised peripheral blood. The receptors come from a man aged 70 or older with COVID-19, enrolled during active disease.

This chain connects TRBV7-8 to TRBJ2-1; 14 nucleotides line up with TRBD2. With V trimmed by 5 bases and J by 2 bases, 5 bases remained unmatched. This CDR3 comprises 17 residues. Germline V gene lookup returns CDR1 SGHVS and CDR2 FQNEAQ. CDR3 residues: CASSLTSGRAPYNEQFF. CDR3 coding DNA: TGTGCCAGCAGCCTGACTAGCGGGAGGGCGCCCTACAATGAGCAGTTCTTC.

There are a few counts of this clone. The J gene is TRBJ1-2, the V gene TRBV28; TRBD1 agrees at 7 bases. Trimming cost V 3 bases and J 9 bases; bases outside gene matches: 7. CDR1 is MDHEN, CDR2 SYDVKM, per germline. The CDR3 is 13 residues long. CDR3 DNA: TGTGCCAGCAGTTTTGGGAGACAGGGCCGCTACACCTTC. Amino acids: CASSFGRQGRYTF.

The chain carries TRBV7-3 and TRBJ2-7; 9 bases match TRBD1. Trimming at V came to 5 bases and at J to 6 bases, leaving 11 bases not matched to a gene. The CDR3 spans 15 residues. Germline CDR1 SGHTA, CDR2 FQGTGA. CDR3 sequence: CASSPNPGTGSEQYF. As DNA, the CDR3 is TGTGCCAGCAGCCCAAATCCCGGGACAGGGAGCGAGCAGTACTTC.

V gene TRBV15 combines with J gene TRBJ2-1; 10 bases align to TRBD2. V shed 0 bases, J shed 4 bases, and the junction held 3 bases outside the gene matches. This CDR3 contains 16 residues. Germline values: CDR1 LNHNV, CDR2 YYDKDF (reference sequence). The CDR3 is CATSRERAGGYNEQFF. DNA of the CDR3: TGTGCCACCAGCAGAGAGAGAGCGGGAGGGTACAATGAGCAGTTCTTC. The entire variable domain, with the rest obtained from reference TRBV15 and TRBJ2-1, is as follows: DAMVIQNPRYQVTQFGKPVTLSCSQTLNHNVMYWYQQKSSQAPKLLFHYYDKDFNNEADTPDNFQSRRPNTSFCFLDIRSPGLGDTAMYLCATSRERAGGYNEQFFGPGTRLTVL.

The gene calls are TRBV27 and TRBJ1-5; 10 bases line up with TRBD1. Trimming took 5 bases from V and 7 from J; bases not matched to a gene: 5. The CDR3 runs to 14 residues. The germline V gene has CDR1 MNHEY and CDR2 SMNVEV (reference sequence). In nucleotides, the CDR3 is TGTGCCAGCAGTCTCGGGACAGGGGTGCAGCCCCAGCATTTT. Translation: CASSLGTGVQPQHF.

This clone was detected once. The chain combines TRBV7-3 with TRBJ2-1; D perhaps matches TRBD2 (6 bases). V dropped 7 bases and J dropped 3 bases, with 19 bases sitting between them. CDR3 length equals 16 residues. Germline CDR1 SGHTA, CDR2 FQGTGA. Written as DNA, the CDR3 is TGTGCCAGCACCCTAGTTGGAGGGACCGTCTACAATGAGCAGTTCTTC. Translating gives CASTLVGGTVYNEQFF.

The gene calls are TRBV6-6 and TRBJ1-2, with TRBD1 as a possible D gene (6 bases). This CDR3 contains 14 residues. Germline V lookup: CDR1 MNHNY, CDR2 SVGAGI (reference sequence). Trimming shortened V by 4 bases and J by 4 bases, and 13 bases separated the two germline ends. The CDR3 region is CASSSADRIYGYTF. Written as DNA, the CDR3 is TGTGCCAGCAGTTCCGCAGACAGGATCTATGGCTACACCTTC.

This chain uses TRBV28 with TRBJ2-7; TRBD2 is a possible D gene (7 bases). The length of the CDR3 is 13 residues. Germline CDR1 MDHEN, CDR2 SYDVKM. V dropped 6 bases and J dropped 7 bases, with 16 bases sitting between them. Written as DNA, the CDR3 is TGTGCCAGCAGGCCCCGGGGGGCGGGAGAGCAGTACTTC. It yields the protein CASRPRGAGEQYF.

V usage is TRBV24-1 and J usage is TRBJ1-1; tentatively, D is TRBD1 (5 bases). CDR1 and CDR2 (germline): KGHDR, SFDVKD. Trimming stripped 8 bases from V and 0 bases from J, with 12 bases between. The CDR3 consists of 14 residues. The CDR3 DNA follows: TGTGCCACCACGGGGGAGGGCATGAACACTGAAGCTTTCTTT. Translation gives CATTGEGMNTEAFF.

The V gene is TRBV2, the J gene TRBJ2-1; D may be TRBD2 (5 bases). V was trimmed by 8 bases and J by 9 bases, leaving 23 bases between them. From germline, CDR1 is SNHLY and CDR2 FYNNEI. CDR3 length: 15 amino acids. The CDR3 here is CASVVETGSSGEQFF. DNA of the CDR3: TGTGCCAGCGTTGTCGAGACGGGGAGTAGTGGTGAGCAGTTCTTC.

The genes are TRBV28 and TRBJ2-1; TRBD2 aligns across 7 bases. The junction had 7 bases not matched to a gene; V was cut back by 5 bases and J by 9 bases. Germline V CDR1 and CDR2: MDHEN, SYDVKM. CDR3 length: 13 residues. Written as DNA, the CDR3 is TGTGCCAGCAGTCTCCTTACGGGAGGTGAGCAGTTCTTC. Its translation: CASSLLTGGEQFF.

V gene TRBV28 combines with J gene TRBJ2-7, with 10 bases that match TRBD1. This CDR3 has 16 residues. CDR1 is MDHEN and CDR2 is SYDVKM in the germline V gene. With V trimmed by 6 bases and J by 4 bases, 12 bases remained unmatched. The chain's CDR3 is CASRPREGTGVYEQYF. Written as DNA, the CDR3 is TGTGCCAGCAGGCCCAGAGAGGGGACAGGGGTATACGAGCAGTACTTC.

Only one count was recorded for this clone. The rearrangement links TRBV29-1 to TRBJ2-7, with a possible D match to TRBD1 (6 bases). The CDR3 has 13 residues. The germline V gene encodes CDR1 SQVTM and CDR2 ANQGSEA. V shed 4 bases and J shed 1 base, with 11 bases lying between them. CDR3 in DNA: TGCAGCGTTGGGTTGGACAGTTCCTACGAGCAGTACTTC. As protein: CSVGLDSSYEQYF.

The J gene is TRBJ1-1, the V gene TRBV6-6; a weak D match, TRBD1 (6 bases). The CDR3 spans 14 residues. CDR1 and CDR2 (germline): MNHNY, SVGAGI (reference sequence). The V end was cut by 5 bases, the J end by 1 base, with 11 bases between. In nucleotides, the CDR3 is TGTGCCAGCAGTCAAGGGACACAGAACACTGAAGCTTTCTTT. Its translation: CASSQGTQNTEAFF.

The J gene is TRBJ1-1, the V gene TRBV5-6; 7 bases line up with TRBD1. Germline V lookup: CDR1 SGHDT, CDR2 YYEEEE. V dropped 4 bases and J dropped 1; count of bases not matched to a gene: 7. CDR3 length: 15 residues. CDR3 sequence (DNA): TGTGCCAGCAGCGATACAGGGGTTCAGAACACTGAAGCTTTCTTT. It encodes CASSDTGVQNTEAFF.

V gene TRBV4-2 combines with J gene TRBJ2-7; 11 bases match TRBD2. This CDR3 spans 16 amino acids. Germline V gives CDR1 LGHNA, CDR2 YNFKEQ. With 2 bases clipped from V and 0 bases from J, the junction kept 3 bases outside the gene matches. The CDR3 coding sequence is TGTGCCAGCAGCCAAAGACTAGCGGGAACCTCCTACGAGCAGTACTTC. Its translation: CASSQRLAGTSYEQYF.

The rearrangement links TRBV9 to TRBJ1-3; 8 bases fit TRBD1. Germline V gene data show CDR1 as SGDLS and CDR2 as YYNGEE. The ends lost 5 bases at V and 1 base at J; junction bases unmatched: 5. CDR3 length: 15 amino acids. CDR3 loop: CASRGTGGSGNTIYF. DNA of the CDR3: TGTGCCAGCAGAGGTACAGGGGGATCTGGAAACACCATATATTTT.

The genes are TRBV10-3 and TRBJ2-7; 11 nucleotides match TRBD1. The CDR3 is 15 residues long. The germline gives CDR1 ENHRY, CDR2 SYGVKD. Trimming cost V 6 bases and J 7 bases; bases outside gene matches: 11. CDR3 loop: CAIRDRDRGVLEQYF. The CDR3 DNA reads TGTGCCATCAGGGACCGGGACAGGGGGGTTTTGGAGCAGTACTTC.

The chain uses TRBV3-1 (or the pseudogene TRBV3-2) and TRBJ2-1; 11 positions agree with TRBD1. Trimming at V came to 5 bases and at J to 12 bases, leaving 9 bases not matched to a gene. The CDR3 has 14 residues. Germline CDR1 is LGHDT and CDR2 is YNNKEL (reference sequence). CDR3 in DNA: TGTGCCAGCAGCACCGGGACAGGGGGAGTAGGGCAGTTCTTC. Translation: CASSTGTGGVGQFF.

The chain carries TRBV30 and TRBJ2-1; unclear D gene. Germline-derived CDR1 and CDR2 are GTSNPN and SVGIG (reference sequence). V shed 3 bases and J shed 5 bases, with 5 bases lying between them. This CDR3 region has 11 residues. The CDR3 reads CAWRRHNEQFF. CDR3 sequence (DNA): TGTGCCTGGAGGCGCCACAATGAGCAGTTCTTC. Full variable domain (outside the CDR3, taken from reference TRBV30 and TRBJ2-1): SQTIHQWPATLVQPVGSPLSLECTVEGTSNPNLYWYRQAAGRGLQLLFYSVGIGQISSEVPQNLSASRPQDRQFILSSKKLLLSDSGFYLCAWRRHNEQFFGPGTRLTVL.

V gene TRBV6-2 or TRBV6-3 combines with J gene TRBJ1-1; D is unclear. The CDR3 is 14 amino acids. Germline V gene lookup returns CDR1 MNHEY and CDR2 SVGEGT. Trimming removed 2 bases at V and 3 bases at J, with 10 bases between. CDR3 sequence (DNA): TGTGCCAGCAGTTACCTCGGGTCGTACACTGAAGCTTTCTTT. It codes for CASSYLGSYTEAFF.